The source of this T cell receptor (beta chain) is a study of blood T cell repertoires in COVID-19. Background on the study: The origin of the acute and convalescent COVID-19 samples was the United States, Italy and Spain. PBMCs, B-cell-depleted T cells, or T cells were the source of the cDNA or gDNA that made up the material.

Germline trimming cut 6 bases from V and 2 bases from J; bases unmatched to any gene: 5. Germline V gene data show CDR1 as MNHEY and CDR2 as SVGAGI. CDR3 length: 14 residues. Under the authors' procedure: Estimation of nucleated cell counts was performed using reference gene primer amplification. TCRdb keeps only in-frame clones here, not all; method: immunoSEQ multiplex PCR. V, J and clone size were drawn from that table, and D and trimming were deduced from the DNA. The sample holds some 75,000 clones, around 80% seen once. Material: peripheral blood. The sequence was obtained from a woman aged 80 or over with active or convalescent COVID-19. V is TRBV6-5 and J is TRBJ1-2; 8 bases agree with TRBD1. The CDR3 DNA follows: TGTGCCAGCAGGCAGGGGGCGCGGAACTATGGCTACACCTTC. It codes for CASRQGARNYGYTF.